Below, one T cell receptor (beta chain) is given with its context. The junction shows a germline mismatch at one end, possibly a read error. For the second PCR, which ran for roughly 6 to 11 cycles, a sample-barcoded 5' primer and a J-beta primer mix were used. TCRdb recomputed calls from the 5' RACE reads with MiXCR, one row per CDR3 protein. Here the sample spans hundreds of thousands of distinct CDR3 sequences, approximately 30% being singletons. The data were taken from a study of blood T cells in healthy people across ages. Healthy Caucasian individuals from Russia aged roughly 6 to 100 served as donors. Per-sample PBMC isolation yielded at least 6 million cells. CDR3 length equals 11 residues. Germline loops: CDR1 SGDLS, CDR2 YYNGEE.

The source of this sequence is a woman of 80 years or more in good health. The sample taken for sequencing was blood. This sequence joins TRBV9 and TRBJ2-3; D is uncertain. The CDR3 is CASGVKDTQYF. DNA for the CDR3: TGTGCCAGCGGCGTAAAAGATACGCAGTATTTT. Looking up the rest from reference TRBV9 and TRBJ2-3 gives the full variable domain: DSGVTQTPKHLITATGQRVTLRCSPRSGDLSVYWYQQSLDQGLQFLIQYYNGEERAKGNILERFSAQQFPDLHSELNLSSLELGDSALYFCASGVKDTQYFGPGTRLTVL.